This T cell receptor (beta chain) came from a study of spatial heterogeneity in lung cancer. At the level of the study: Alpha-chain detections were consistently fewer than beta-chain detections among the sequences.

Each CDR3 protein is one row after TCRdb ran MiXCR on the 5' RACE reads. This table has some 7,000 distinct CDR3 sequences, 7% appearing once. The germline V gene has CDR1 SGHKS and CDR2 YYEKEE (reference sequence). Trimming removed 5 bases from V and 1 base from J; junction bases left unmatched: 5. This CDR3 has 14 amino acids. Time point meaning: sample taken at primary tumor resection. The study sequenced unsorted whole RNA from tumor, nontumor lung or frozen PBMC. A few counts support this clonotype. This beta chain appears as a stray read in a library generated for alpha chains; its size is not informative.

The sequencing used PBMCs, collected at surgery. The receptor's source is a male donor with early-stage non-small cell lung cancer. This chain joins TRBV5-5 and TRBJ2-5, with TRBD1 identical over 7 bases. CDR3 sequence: CASSQGVAQETQYF. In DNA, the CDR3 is TGTGCCAGCAGTCAGGGGGTAGCCCAAGAGACCCAGTACTTC.